This passage covers 30 T cell receptor beta chains from one sample sequenced in a study of blood T cell repertoires in COVID-19. Some clones are missing from TCRdb's copy, which holds only in-frame ones; the method was immunoSEQ multiplex PCR. The profile shows around 66,000 clones, 70% to 90% of them singletons. Sequenced input: peripheral blood. All receptors derive from a man aged 55 to 70 with acute or convalescent COVID-19.

This rearrangement joins TRBV6-2 or TRBV6-3 to TRBJ1-6, with D perhaps matching TRBD1 (5 bases). The CDR3 sequence is 15 residues long. Germline V gene lookup returns CDR1 MNHEY and CDR2 SVGEGT. V was pared by 0 bases and J by 8 bases, with 11 bases between. CDR3 in amino acids: CASSYSSRVDSPLHF. The CDR3 bases are TGTGCCAGCAGTTACTCATCCAGGGTGGATTCACCCCTCCACTTT.

This clone appeared a few times. The rearrangement links TRBV15 to TRBJ2-2; unclear D gene. Germline V gene data show CDR1 as LNHNV and CDR2 as YYDKDF (reference sequence). The CDR3 runs 13 residues. V lost 1 base and J 6 bases, leaving 6 bases between the germline ends. The CDR3 coding sequence is TGTGCCACCAGCAGAGTGGCGGCCGGGGAGCTGTTTTTT. This codes for CATSRVAAGELFF.

Concerning this clone: The germline gene is not matched at one end of the junction; a read error may be the cause. The J gene is TRBJ2-2, the V gene TRBV7-7; 8 bases map to TRBD2. CDR3 length: 15 amino acids. The germline CDR1 and CDR2 sequences are SSHAT and FNYEAQ (reference sequence). CDR3 nucleotide sequence: TGTGCTAGCAGTTATAGCGGGGCGAACACCGGGGAGCTGTTTTTT. Protein sequence: CASSYSGANTGELFF.

The gene calls are TRBV11-2 and TRBJ1-1; D ambiguous. Germline V CDR1 and CDR2: SGHAT, FQNNGV. The CDR3 extends over 15 amino acids. V was clipped by 2 bases and J by 6 bases, with 16 bases between them. The CDR3 region is CASSLSLLDTSEAFF. CDR3 sequence (DNA): TGTGCCAGCAGCTTATCGTTGCTCGACACCTCTGAAGCTTTCTTT.

CDR3 in DNA: TGTGCCAGCAGCGGGACAGGGGATTACTACTACGAGCAGTACTTC. Translated: CASSGTGDYYYEQYF. The rearrangement links TRBV2 to TRBJ2-7; 10 positions match TRBD1. The V gene's germline CDR1 is SNHLY and CDR2 FYNNEI. J lost 3 bases, V lost 6 bases, and 8 bases had no gene match. The CDR3 has 15 amino acids. Complete variable domain (other parts from reference TRBV2 and TRBJ2-7): EPEVTQTPSHQVTQMGQEVILRCVPISNHLYFYWYRQILGQKVEFLVSFYNNEISEKSEIFDDQFSVERPDGSNFTLKIRSTKLEDSAMYFCASSGTGDYYYEQYFGPGTRLTVT.

This clone came up once. This rearrangement joins TRBV28 to TRBJ1-2, with a possible D match to TRBD1 (6 bases). In germline, CDR1 is MDHEN, CDR2 SYDVKM. With 4 bases removed from V and 0 bases from J, the gap between germline ends came to 18 bases. The CDR3 totals 17 residues. CDR3 sequence: CASSSPDSSKANYGYTF. The DNA for the CDR3 is TGTGCCAGCAGTTCCCCGGACAGCTCAAAAGCTAACTATGGCTACACCTTC.

This clone was observed a few times. The chain carries TRBV9 and TRBJ1-5; unclear D gene. Germline loops: CDR1 SGDLS, CDR2 YYNGEE. This CDR3 has 14 residues. The V and J ends lost 4 bases and 0 bases respectively, with 8 bases between them. CDR3 residues: CASSSGISNQPQHF. The CDR3 coding sequence is TGTGCCAGCAGCTCGGGTATTAGCAATCAGCCCCAGCATTTT.

The chain employs TRBV30 and TRBJ2-1; 13 nucleotides match TRBD2. Germline CDR1 is GTSNPN and CDR2 is SVGIG (reference sequence). The CDR3 has 14 amino acids. J was trimmed by 11 bases and V by 1 base; bases with no gene match: 5. The DNA of the CDR3 is TGTGCCTGGAGTGGTACTAGCGGGGGGGCTAAGCAGTTCTTC. This gives the protein CAWSGTSGGAKQFF.

The rearrangement joins TRBV2 to TRBJ1-2; possibly TRBD1 for D (6 bases). Germline CDR1 SNHLY, CDR2 FYNNEI. V was pared by 0 bases and J by 6 bases, with 14 bases between. This CDR3 is built from 15 residues. In nucleotides, the CDR3 is TGTGCCAGCAGTGAAGCGCTTAGGGGGATAGATGGCTACACCTTC. Translating gives CASSEALRGIDGYTF.

V is TRBV18 and J is TRBJ1-2; a weak D match, TRBD1 (6 bases). The CDR3 has 14 residues. Trimming took off 2 bases at V and 5 bases at J, with 12 bases between the two ends. Germline loops: CDR1 KGHSH, CDR2 LQKENI. The CDR3, as DNA: TGTGCCAGCTCACCAAGACAGGACGCGTATGGCTACACCTTC. It yields the protein CASSPRQDAYGYTF.

This clone was observed a single time. The CDR3 nucleotides are TGTGCCTGGGACCTACTCTATGGCTACACCTTC. Amino acids: CAWDLLYGYTF. This chain connects TRBV30 to TRBJ1-2; D remains ambiguous. Germline V gene data show CDR1 as GTSNPN and CDR2 as SVGIG (reference sequence). The CDR3 totals 11 residues. The V end lost 5 bases, the J end lost 4 bases, and 8 bases lay between the germline ends.

This clone was seen once. The V call is TRBV3-1 (or the pseudogene TRBV3-2), the J call TRBJ2-5; 10 nucleotides agree with TRBD1. V gave up 1 base and J gave up 7 bases; unmatched junction bases: 6. CDR3 length equals 15 residues. The germline gives CDR1 LGHDT, CDR2 YNNKEL (reference sequence). CDR3 region: CASSQAGTGVGTQYF. The DNA of the CDR3 is TGTGCCAGCAGCCAAGCCGGGACAGGGGTCGGGACCCAGTACTTC.

The rearrangement joins TRBV11-2 to TRBJ2-1; no reliable D call. Germline lookup yields CDR1 SGHAT and CDR2 FQNNGV. Trimming took 2 bases from V and 3 from J, leaving 17 bases between them. The CDR3 is made up of 17 amino acids. The CDR3 loop reads CASSLRVTDYLYNEQFF. The DNA of the CDR3 is TGTGCCAGCAGCTTAAGAGTTACAGATTACCTCTACAATGAGCAGTTCTTC.

This clone has just a few counts. V and J are TRBV15 and TRBJ1-6, with 8 bases identical to TRBD1. Unmatched junction bases numbered 4, after V lost 3 bases and J lost 6 bases. The CDR3 spans 15 residues. Germline V gene sequence: CDR1 LNHNV, CDR2 YYDKDF (reference sequence). The CDR3 DNA reads TGTGCCACCAGCAGTGACAGGGGACTTAATTCACCCCTCCACTTT. Its translation: CATSSDRGLNSPLHF. The full variable domain, with the rest looked up from reference TRBV15 and TRBJ1-6, is DAMVIQNPRYQVTQFGKPVTLSCSQTLNHNVMYWYQQKSSQAPKLLFHYYDKDFNNEADTPDNFQSRRPNTSFCFLDIRSPGLGDTAMYLCATSSDRGLNSPLHFGNGTRLTVT.

In this sample, this clone turned up once. Here the CDR3 reads CASSLGTSGRTYEQYF. DNA for the CDR3: TGCGCCAGCAGCCTCGGGACTAGCGGGAGAACCTACGAGCAGTACTTC. The chain couples TRBV5-1 to TRBJ2-7, with 14 bases lining up with TRBD2. The CDR3 spans 16 residues. Germline assignment: CDR1 SGHRS and CDR2 YFSETQ. V shed 4 bases, J shed 2 bases, and the junction held 5 bases outside the gene matches.

This chain links TRBV7-2 with TRBJ1-2; tentative D call: TRBD1 (6 bases). The germline gives CDR1 SGHTA, CDR2 FQGNSA. There are 15 residues in the CDR3. Trimming removed 0 bases from V and 4 bases from J, with 12 bases in between. The DNA of the CDR3 is TGTGCCAGCAGCTTAGCGCAGGGGAACTTCTATGGCTACACCTTC. Translating it yields CASSLAQGNFYGYTF.

The V call is TRBV5-4, the J call TRBJ1-1, with TRBD1 identical over 9 bases. Trimming cost V 4 bases and J 5 bases; bases outside gene matches: 12. CDR1 is SGHNT and CDR2 is YYREEE in the germline V gene (reference sequence). This CDR3 is built from 16 residues. The CDR3 DNA reads TGTGCCAGCAGCACAGCGTGGACAGGGGTCGGGACTGAAGCTTTCTTT. Translation gives CASSTAWTGVGTEAFF.

The V call is TRBV13, the J call TRBJ2-7, with D uncertain. Germline CDR1 and CDR2: PRHDT and FYEKMQ (reference sequence). The CDR3 length is 12 residues. Deletions cut 5 bases from V and 2 bases from J, with 7 bases between. The CDR3 loop is CASSVSAYEQYF. The DNA for the CDR3 is TGTGCCAGCAGCGTATCAGCCTACGAGCAGTACTTC.

The gene calls are TRBV7-9 and TRBJ1-2, with D unclear. V was clipped by 3 bases and J by 1 base, with 9 bases between them. In germline, CDR1 is SEHNR, CDR2 FQNEAQ (reference sequence). The CDR3 is 14 residues long. CDR3 sequence reads: CASSFEPFNYGYTF. In nucleotides, the CDR3 is TGTGCCAGCAGCTTTGAGCCCTTTAACTATGGCTACACCTTC.

The chain uses TRBV30 and TRBJ2-7; tentatively, D is TRBD1 (5 bases). Germline loops: CDR1 GTSNPN, CDR2 SVGIG (reference sequence). CDR3 length: 12 amino acids. V was pared by 3 bases and J by 1 base, with 7 bases between. This chain's CDR3 is CAWRGDSYEQYF. As DNA, the CDR3 is TGTGCCTGGAGAGGGGATTCCTACGAGCAGTACTTC.

The chain joins TRBV19 to TRBJ1-4; 7 nucleotides align to TRBD1. The germline CDR1 and CDR2 sequences are LNHDA and SQIVND (reference sequence). The CDR3 is 17 amino acids. With V trimmed by 6 bases and J by 0 bases, 10 bases remained unmatched. CDR3 loop: CASSPRTGDSTNEKLFF. CDR3 nucleotides: TGTGCCAGTAGCCCTCGGACAGGAGATTCAACTAATGAAAAACTGTTTTTT. Full variable domain (rest looked up from reference TRBV19 and TRBJ1-4): DGGITQSPKYLFRKEGQNVTLSCEQNLNHDAMYWYRQDPGQGLRLIYYSQIVNDFQKGDIAEGYSVSREKKESFPLTVTSAQKNPTAFYLCASSPRTGDSTNEKLFFGSGTQLSVL.

V gene TRBV9 combines with J gene TRBJ1-4; 9 bases match TRBD1. The germline V gene has CDR1 SGDLS and CDR2 YYNGEE. V lost 4 bases to trimming and J lost 7 bases; unmatched junction nucleotides: 8. This CDR3 contains 15 residues. The CDR3 region has the DNA TGTGCCAGCAGCCCGCGGACAGGGGTTACTGAAAAACTGTTTTTT. It specifies CASSPRTGVTEKLFF.

The chain joins TRBV10-3 to TRBJ2-3; 9 bases match TRBD2. The V and J ends lost 4 bases and 4 bases, in that order; junction bases with no gene match: 6. This CDR3 has 15 residues. Germline V CDR1 and CDR2: ENHRY, SYGVKD. CDR3 DNA sequence: TGTGCCATCAGTGTAAGCGGGGGGACCTCAGATACGCAGTATTTT. Residues: CAISVSGGTSDTQYF.

V is TRBV28 and J is TRBJ2-3; 7 bases match TRBD1. The V segment lost 4 bases and the J segment 6 bases; nucleotides outside the gene matches: 10. The CDR3 extends over 15 amino acids. The germline CDR1 and CDR2 sequences are MDHEN and SYDVKM. The CDR3 DNA follows: TGTGCCAGCAGTTCCCCCCCCACAGGGGCCGATACGCAGTATTTT. It yields the protein CASSSPPTGADTQYF.

This rearrangement joins TRBV2 to TRBJ1-2; 9 bases match TRBD1. The ends lost 4 bases at V and 4 bases at J; junction bases unmatched: 16. The CDR3 extends over 18 amino acids. Per the germline V gene, CDR1 is SNHLY and CDR2 is FYNNEI. For the CDR3, the DNA is TGTGCCAGCAGTGGCAGACCTATGCCGGGACAGGGTTTCTATGGCTACACCTTC. It is translated as CASSGRPMPGQGFYGYTF.

The V call is TRBV28, the J call TRBJ1-2, with 10 positions matching TRBD1. The CDR3 spans 15 residues. CDR1 and CDR2 from the germline V gene are MDHEN and SYDVKM. V trimming: 0 bases; J trimming: 8 bases; junction bases outside the gene matches: 6. This CDR3 is CASSLWDRGKSGYTF. The CDR3 nucleotides read TGTGCCAGCAGTTTATGGGACAGGGGGAAGTCGGGCTACACCTTC.

V usage is TRBV18 and J usage is TRBJ1-1; D unclear. The CDR3 is made up of 14 amino acids. V shed 5 bases and J shed 1 base, with 11 bases lying between them. Germline CDR1 is KGHSH and CDR2 is LQKENI. This CDR3 reads CASSTRRGNTEAFF. The CDR3 DNA is TGTGCCAGCTCAACTCGACGGGGGAACACTGAAGCTTTCTTT.

The chain recombines TRBV7-9 with TRBJ1-2; no definite D call. Germline V gene lookup returns CDR1 SEHNR and CDR2 FQNEAQ (reference sequence). V was clipped by 5 bases and J by 6 bases, with 13 bases between them. CDR3 length: 13 amino acids. This chain's CDR3 is CASSPTGRDGYTF. The DNA of the CDR3 is TGTGCCAGCAGCCCAACCGGTCGGGATGGCTACACCTTC. Combining the CDR3 with reference TRBV7-9 and TRBJ1-2 gives the whole variable domain DTGVSQNPRHKITKRGQNVTFRCDPISEHNRLYWYRQTLGQGPEFLTYFQNEAQLEKSRLLSDRFSAERPKGSFSTLEIQRTEQGDSAMYLCASSPTGRDGYTFGSGTRLTVV.

For this clone: One end of the junction is discordant with germline, which a read error may explain. The gene calls are TRBV7-7 and TRBJ2-5; TRBD1 matches at 10 bases. CDR1 SSHAT and CDR2 FNYEAQ come from the germline V gene (reference sequence). This CDR3 has 16 residues. CDR3 in DNA: TGTGCTAGCAGCTTAGGACGGGACAGGGGACGAGAGACCCAGTACTTC. It translates to CASSLGRDRGRETQYF.

The rearrangement uses TRBV4-3 and TRBJ1-4; D is possibly TRBD1 (5 bases). V was cut by 0 bases and J by 7 bases, with 18 bases left in between. Germline loops: CDR1 LGHNA, CDR2 YSLEER. The CDR3 length is 17 residues. The CDR3 here is CASSQDNQGALGEKLFF. For the CDR3, the DNA is TGCGCCAGCAGCCAAGATAATCAGGGCGCCCTTGGTGAAAAACTGTTTTTT.